This T cell receptor (beta chain) stems from a study of blood T cell repertoires in COVID-19. Study-wide context: COVID-19 samples collected from the United States, Italy and Spain covered acute and convalescent phases.

This CDR3 has 15 amino acids. Germline V gene sequence: CDR1 SGHRS, CDR2 YFSETQ. Trimming at V came to 5 bases and at J to 0 bases, leaving 4 bases not matched to a gene. Original processing notes: Cell counts per sample came from amplifying reference gene primers. TCRdb's table, derived via immunoSEQ multiplex PCR, lists solely in-frame clones and lacks some. The V and J calls and the clone size are those of that table, but D and trimming were determined from the DNA. In the table there are fewer than 250,000 clones, around four fifths of which are singletons. This receptor was obtained from a human donor in a cohort sampled during active COVID-19. This chain links TRBV5-1 with TRBJ2-7; 11 bases align to TRBD2. The sample consisted of peripheral blood. CDR3 residues: CASRSGTSGSYEQYF. CDR3 DNA sequence: TGCGCCAGCAGATCCGGGACTAGCGGCTCCTACGAGCAGTACTTC.